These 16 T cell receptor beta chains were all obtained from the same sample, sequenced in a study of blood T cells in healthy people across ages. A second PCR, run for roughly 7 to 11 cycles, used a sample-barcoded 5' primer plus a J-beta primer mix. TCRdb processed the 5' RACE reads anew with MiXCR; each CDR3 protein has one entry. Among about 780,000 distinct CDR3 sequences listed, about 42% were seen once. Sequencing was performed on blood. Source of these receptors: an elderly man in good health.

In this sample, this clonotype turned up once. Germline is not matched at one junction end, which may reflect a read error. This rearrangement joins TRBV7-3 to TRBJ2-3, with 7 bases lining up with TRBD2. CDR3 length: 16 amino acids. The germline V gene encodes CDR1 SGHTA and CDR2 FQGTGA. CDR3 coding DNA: TGTGCCGGCAGCTCAGGACTAGGAGGGGGCACAGATACGCAGTATTTT. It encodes CAGSSGLGGGTDTQYF.

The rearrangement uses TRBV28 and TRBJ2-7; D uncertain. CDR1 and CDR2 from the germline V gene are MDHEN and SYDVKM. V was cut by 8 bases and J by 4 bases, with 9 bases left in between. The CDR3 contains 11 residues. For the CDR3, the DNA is TGTGCCAGCGGTCCTTCTTACGAGCAGTACTTC. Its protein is CASGPSYEQYF.

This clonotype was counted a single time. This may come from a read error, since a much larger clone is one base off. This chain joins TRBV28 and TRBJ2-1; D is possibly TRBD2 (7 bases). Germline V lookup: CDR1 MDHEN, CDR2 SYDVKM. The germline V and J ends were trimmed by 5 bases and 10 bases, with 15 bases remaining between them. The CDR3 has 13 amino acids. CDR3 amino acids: CASSVGGGYEQFF. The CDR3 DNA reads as TGTGCCAGCAGTGTGGGGGGGGGCTACGAGCAGTTCTTC.

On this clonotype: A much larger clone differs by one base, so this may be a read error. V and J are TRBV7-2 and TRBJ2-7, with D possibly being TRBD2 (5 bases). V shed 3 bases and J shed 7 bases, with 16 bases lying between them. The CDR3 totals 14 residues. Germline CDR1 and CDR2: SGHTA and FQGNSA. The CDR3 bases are TGTGCCAGCAGCTTGAGGGAACTGGCGTGTGAGCAGTACTTC. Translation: CASSLRELACEQYF.

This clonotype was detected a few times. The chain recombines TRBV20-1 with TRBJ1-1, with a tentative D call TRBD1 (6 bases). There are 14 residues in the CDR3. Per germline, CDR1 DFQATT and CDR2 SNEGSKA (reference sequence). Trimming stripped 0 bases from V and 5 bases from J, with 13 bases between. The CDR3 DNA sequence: TGCAGTGCTAGAGATCAGGGGCGGATAACTGAAGCTTTCTTT. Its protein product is CSARDQGRITEAFF.

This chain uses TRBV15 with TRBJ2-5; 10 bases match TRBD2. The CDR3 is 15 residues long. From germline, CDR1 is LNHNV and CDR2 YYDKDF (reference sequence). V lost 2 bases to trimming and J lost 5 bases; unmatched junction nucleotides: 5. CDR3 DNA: TGTGCCACCAGCAGAATAGCGGGAGGTTCGGAGACCCAGTACTTC. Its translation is CATSRIAGGSETQYF.

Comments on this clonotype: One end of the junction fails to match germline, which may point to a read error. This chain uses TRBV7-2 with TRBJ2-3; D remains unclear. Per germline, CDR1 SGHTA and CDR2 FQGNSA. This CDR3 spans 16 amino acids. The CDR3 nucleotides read TGTGCCAGCTGCTTAAATGGCGGAACTAGCACAGATACGCAGTATTTT. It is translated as CASCLNGGTSTDTQYF.

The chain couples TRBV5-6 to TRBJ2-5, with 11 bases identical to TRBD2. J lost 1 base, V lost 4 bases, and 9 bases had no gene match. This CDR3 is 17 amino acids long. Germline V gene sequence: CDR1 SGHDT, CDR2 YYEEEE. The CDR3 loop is CASSPSLGTSGQETQYF. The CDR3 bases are TGTGCCAGCAGCCCTTCATTAGGGACTAGCGGCCAAGAGACCCAGTACTTC.

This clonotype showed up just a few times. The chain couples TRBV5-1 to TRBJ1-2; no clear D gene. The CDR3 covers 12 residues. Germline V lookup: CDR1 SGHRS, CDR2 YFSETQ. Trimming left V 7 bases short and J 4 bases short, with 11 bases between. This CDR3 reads CASGEVGYGYTF. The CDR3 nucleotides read TGCGCCAGCGGGGAGGTCGGCTATGGCTACACCTTC. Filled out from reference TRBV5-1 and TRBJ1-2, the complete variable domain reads KAGVTQTPRYLIKTRGQQVTLSCSPISGHRSVSWYQQTPGQGLQFLFEYFSETQRNKGNFPGRFSGRQFSNSRSEMNVSTLELGDSALYLCASGEVGYGYTFGSGTRLTVV.

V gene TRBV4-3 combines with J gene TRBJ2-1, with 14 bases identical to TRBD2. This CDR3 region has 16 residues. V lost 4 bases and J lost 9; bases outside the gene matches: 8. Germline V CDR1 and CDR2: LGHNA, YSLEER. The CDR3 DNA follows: TGCGCCAGCAGCCCGCGACTAGCGGGAGGGTTAAGTGAGCAGTTCTTC. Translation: CASSPRLAGGLSEQFF.

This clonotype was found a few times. The CDR3 loop reads CASSESGASSGANVLTF. The DNA for the CDR3 is TGTGCCAGCAGTGAATCGGGGGCCTCCTCTGGGGCCAACGTCCTGACTTTC. V and J are TRBV25-1 and TRBJ2-6, with D perhaps TRBD1 or TRBD2 (6 bases each). V gave up 1 base and J gave up 0 bases, with 10 bases separating them. The CDR3 spans 17 residues. In germline, CDR1 is MGHDK, CDR2 SYGVNS. Based on the CDR3 plus reference TRBV25-1 and TRBJ2-6, the full variable domain is EADIYQTPRYLVIGTGKKITLECSQTMGHDKMYWYQQDPGMELHLIHYSYGVNSTEKGDLSSESTVSRIRTEHFPLTLESARPSHTSQYLCASSESGASSGANVLTFGAGSRLTVL.

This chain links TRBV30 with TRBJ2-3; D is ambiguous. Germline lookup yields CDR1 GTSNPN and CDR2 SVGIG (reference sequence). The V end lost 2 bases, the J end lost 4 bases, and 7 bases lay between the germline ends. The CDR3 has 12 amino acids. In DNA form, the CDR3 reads TGTGCCTGGAGTAGTTGGGCAGATACGCAGTATTTT. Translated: CAWSSWADTQYF. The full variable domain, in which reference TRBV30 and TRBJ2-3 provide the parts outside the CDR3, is SQTIHQWPATLVQPVGSPLSLECTVEGTSNPNLYWYRQAAGRGLQLLFYSVGIGQISSEVPQNLSASRPQDRQFILSSKKLLLSDSGFYLCAWSSWADTQYFGPGTRLTVL.

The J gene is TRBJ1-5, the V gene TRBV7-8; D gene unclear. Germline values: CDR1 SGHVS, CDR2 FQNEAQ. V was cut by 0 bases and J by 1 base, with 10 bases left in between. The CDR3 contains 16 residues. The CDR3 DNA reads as TGTGCCAGCAGCTTAGCGGGTTCTTGGAGCAATCAGCCCCAGCATTTT. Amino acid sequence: CASSLAGSWSNQPQHF.

The DNA for the CDR3 is TGCAGCGTTAGAGACAGACTAGCCAAAAACATTCAGTACTTC. It translates to CSVRDRLAKNIQYF. The chain joins TRBV29-1 to TRBJ2-4; a weak D match, TRBD1 (5 bases). Trimming shortened V by 5 bases and J by 0 bases, and 11 bases separated the two germline ends. CDR1 and CDR2 from the germline V gene are SQVTM and ANQGSEA. CDR3 size: 14 residues.

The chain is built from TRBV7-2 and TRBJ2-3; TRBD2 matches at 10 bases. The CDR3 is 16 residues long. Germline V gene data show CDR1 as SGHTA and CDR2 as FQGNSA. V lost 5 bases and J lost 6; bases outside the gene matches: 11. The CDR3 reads CASSPRTSGGADTQYF. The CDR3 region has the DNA TGTGCCAGCAGCCCCCGGACTAGCGGAGGGGCGGATACGCAGTATTTT.

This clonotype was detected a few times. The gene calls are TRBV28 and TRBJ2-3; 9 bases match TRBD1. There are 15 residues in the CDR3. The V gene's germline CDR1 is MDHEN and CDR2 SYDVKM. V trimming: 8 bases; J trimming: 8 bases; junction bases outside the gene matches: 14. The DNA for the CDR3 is TGTGCCAGCGTCTTCCGGGACAGGGTTCCAGGTACGCAGTATTTT. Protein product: CASVFRDRVPGTQYF.